This T cell receptor (beta chain) was sequenced in a study of blood T cell repertoires in COVID-19. The germline V gene encodes CDR1 KGHSH and CDR2 LQKENI. The V segment lost 0 bases and the J segment 5 bases; nucleotides outside the gene matches: 0. The CDR3 consists of 14 residues. In this sample, this clone turned up a few times. Authors' processing steps: Reference gene primers were amplified, and this amplification served to estimate nucleated cell counts. Using immunoSEQ multiplex PCR, the repertoire was profiled, and TCRdb retains in-frame clones only, with some absent. V and J calls and clone size are copied from that table; D and trimming were computed from the DNA. The table has 250,000 or so clones, about 91% seen once; the top ten hold about 5.9%.

The TCR sequence derives from a woman in her thirties with COVID-19, enrolled during active disease. The chain links TRBV18 to TRBJ2-5; TRBD1 matches 10 bases. Sequencing input: peripheral blood. The CDR3 DNA sequence: TGTGCCAGCTCACCACCGACAGGGGGCGAGACCCAGTACTTC. It specifies CASSPPTGGETQYF.